A selection of T cell receptor beta chains follows, all from one sample in a study of blood T cell repertoires in COVID-19. The table came from immunoSEQ multiplex PCR; TCRdb's copy has only in-frame clones and leaves some out. Of about 390,000 clones in the sample, around 87% are singletons; the top ten hold about 10%. What was sequenced was PBMCs or T cells enriched from blood (not recorded which). These receptors were taken from a woman aged 45-65 years who had recovered from COVID-19. Both conserved end residues are trimmed from each CDR3. Each record gives: J gene, clone size, V gene, CDR3 protein. Part of the rows lack a size; the others show once, few, many or a class for expanded clones.

>TRBJ1-3|.|TRBV5-1
ASSSAGSESSGNTIY
>TRBJ2-7|.|TRBV27
ASSLAGTAKIEQY
>TRBJ2-2|.|TRBV5-1
ASSIGTSGAPGELF
>TRBJ2-7|.|TRBV6-2/TRBV6-3
ASSSRQLAASHGEQY
>TRBJ2-2|.|TRBV3-1/TRBV3-2
ASSQEREGAVGELF
>TRBJ2-2|.|TRBV19
ASSDMSNTGELF
>TRBJ1-4|.|TRBV5-1
ASSITGQGLYEKLF
>TRBJ2-5|.|TRBV7-6
ASSFGRKETQY
>TRBJ1-4|.|TRBV27
ASSTGYEVEKLF
>TRBJ2-5|.|TRBV11-3
ASSSDRADQETQY
>TRBJ1-6|.|TRBV7-2
ASSPGSLRSPLH
>TRBJ1-4|.|TRBV16
ASSQGTGGILTNEKLF
>TRBJ1-2|.|TRBV5-1
ASSLGTGANYGYT
>TRBJ1-5|.|TRBV2
AQAREQNQPQH
>TRBJ1-1|.|TRBV7-6
ASSPRGNTEAF
>TRBJ1-3|.|TRBV2
ASSPAYSGNTIY
>TRBJ2-3|.|TRBV7-2
ASSSLAGGSTDTQY
>TRBJ2-7|.|TRBV18
ASSPGRRVEQY
>TRBJ1-2|.|TRBV2
ASFGGVYGYT
>TRBJ2-5|once|TRBV11-2
ASSSGRGQETQY
>TRBJ2-3|once|TRBV18
ASSGTSPRTDTQY
>TRBJ2-1|.|TRBV5-1
ASSLEWTGSYNEQF
>TRBJ1-1|.|TRBV5-1
ASSSGTGRAVTEAF
>TRBJ2-7|.|TRBV30
AWSHSGLDYEQY
>TRBJ1-3|.|TRBV5-6
ASSLGGLSSGNTIY
>TRBJ1-1|.|TRBV2
ASSGYYTEAF
>TRBJ2-3|.|TRBV5-1
ASSLLVVGGLPDTQY
>TRBJ1-5|.|TRBV6-6
ASRKRTDSNQPQH